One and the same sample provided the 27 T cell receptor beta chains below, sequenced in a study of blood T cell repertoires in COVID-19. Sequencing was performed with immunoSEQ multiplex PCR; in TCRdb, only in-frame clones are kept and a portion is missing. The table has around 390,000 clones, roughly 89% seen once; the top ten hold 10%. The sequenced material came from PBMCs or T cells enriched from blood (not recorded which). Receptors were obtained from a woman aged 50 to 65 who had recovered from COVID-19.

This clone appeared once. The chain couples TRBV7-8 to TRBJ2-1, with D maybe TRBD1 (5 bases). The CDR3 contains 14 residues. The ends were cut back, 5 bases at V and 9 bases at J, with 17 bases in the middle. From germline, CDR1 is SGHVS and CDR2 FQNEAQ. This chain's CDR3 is CASSPQLDILEQFF. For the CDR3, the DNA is TGTGCCAGCAGCCCCCAGCTGGACATTCTTGAGCAGTTCTTC.

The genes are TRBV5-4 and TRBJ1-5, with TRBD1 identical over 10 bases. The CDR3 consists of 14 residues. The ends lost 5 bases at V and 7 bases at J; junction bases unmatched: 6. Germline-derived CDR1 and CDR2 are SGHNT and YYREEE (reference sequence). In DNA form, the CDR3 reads TGTGCCAGCAGTGCCGGGACAGGGGTCCAGCCCCAGCATTTT. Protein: CASSAGTGVQPQHF.

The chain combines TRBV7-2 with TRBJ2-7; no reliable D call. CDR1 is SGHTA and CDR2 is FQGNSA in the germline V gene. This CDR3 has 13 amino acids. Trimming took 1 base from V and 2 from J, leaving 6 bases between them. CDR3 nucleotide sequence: TGTGCCAGCAGCTTAGAATATACCTACGAGCAGTACTTC. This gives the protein CASSLEYTYEQYF.

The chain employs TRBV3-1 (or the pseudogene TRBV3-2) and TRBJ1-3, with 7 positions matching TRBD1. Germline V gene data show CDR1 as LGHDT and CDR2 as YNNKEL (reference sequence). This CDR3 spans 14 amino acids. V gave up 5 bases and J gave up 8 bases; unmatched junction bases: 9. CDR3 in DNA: TGTGCCAGCAGCGCCCGGGACCAGGGGGACACCATATATTTT. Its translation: CASSARDQGDTIYF.

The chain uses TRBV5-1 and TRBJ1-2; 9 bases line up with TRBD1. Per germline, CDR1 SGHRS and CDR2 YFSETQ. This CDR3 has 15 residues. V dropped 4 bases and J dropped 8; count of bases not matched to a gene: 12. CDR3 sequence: CASSGGTGLGEGYTF. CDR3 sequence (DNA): TGCGCCAGCAGCGGCGGGACAGGGTTAGGGGAAGGCTACACCTTC.

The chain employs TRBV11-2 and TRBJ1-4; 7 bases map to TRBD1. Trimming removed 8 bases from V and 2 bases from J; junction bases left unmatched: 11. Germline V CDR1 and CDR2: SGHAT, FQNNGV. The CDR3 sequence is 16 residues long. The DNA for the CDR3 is TGTGCCAGCTTTACGGGACAGCTCGGGACTAATGAAAAACTGTTTTTT. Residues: CASFTGQLGTNEKLFF.

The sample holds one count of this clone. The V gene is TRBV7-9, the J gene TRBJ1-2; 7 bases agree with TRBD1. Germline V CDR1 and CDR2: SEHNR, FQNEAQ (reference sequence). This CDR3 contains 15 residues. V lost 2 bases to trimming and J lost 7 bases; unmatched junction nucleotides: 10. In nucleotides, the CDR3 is TGTGCCAGCAGCTTAATCGACAGGGTTGAGCTTGGCTACACCTTC. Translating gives CASSLIDRVELGYTF.

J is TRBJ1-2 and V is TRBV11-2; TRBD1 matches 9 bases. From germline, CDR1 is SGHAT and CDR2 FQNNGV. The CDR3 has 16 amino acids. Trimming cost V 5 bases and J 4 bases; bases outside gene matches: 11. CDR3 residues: CASSLHRDRDIYGYTF. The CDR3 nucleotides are TGTGCCAGCAGCCTACACCGGGACAGGGATATCTATGGCTACACCTTC.

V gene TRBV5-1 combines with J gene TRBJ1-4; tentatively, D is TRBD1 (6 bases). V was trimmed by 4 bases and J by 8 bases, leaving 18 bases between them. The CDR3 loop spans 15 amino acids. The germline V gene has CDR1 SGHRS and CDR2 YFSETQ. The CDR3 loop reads CASSLSPGVGEKLFF. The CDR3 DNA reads TGCGCCAGCAGCCTCTCTCCAGGGGTAGGGGAAAAACTGTTTTTT.

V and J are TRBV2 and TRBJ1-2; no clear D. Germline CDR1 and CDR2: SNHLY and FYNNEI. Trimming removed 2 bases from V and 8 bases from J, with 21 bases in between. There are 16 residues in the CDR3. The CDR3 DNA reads TGTGCCAGCAGTGAAAATCGAGTCGGAGGCTCGGCCGGCTACACCTTC. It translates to CASSENRVGGSAGYTF.

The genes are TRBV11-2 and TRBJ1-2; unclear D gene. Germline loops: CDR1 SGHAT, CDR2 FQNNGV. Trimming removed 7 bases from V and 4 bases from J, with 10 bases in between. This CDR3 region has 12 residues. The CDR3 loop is CASTGESYGYTF. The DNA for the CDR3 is TGTGCCAGCACTGGGGAGTCCTATGGCTACACCTTC. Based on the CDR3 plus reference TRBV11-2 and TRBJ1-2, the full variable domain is EAGVAQSPRYKIIEKRQSVAFWCNPISGHATLYWYQQILGQGPKLLIQFQNNGVVDDSQLPKDRFSAERLKGVDSTLKIQPAKLEDSAVYLCASTGESYGYTFGSGTRLTVV.

The CDR3 nucleotides read TGCGCCAGCAGCTGGGGAGCGCTGGATGTCTACAATGAGCAGTTCTTC. Translating gives CASSWGALDVYNEQFF. The chain is built from TRBV5-1 and TRBJ2-1; a possible D gene is TRBD2 (5 bases). The CDR3 loop spans 16 amino acids. Germline V gene lookup returns CDR1 SGHRS and CDR2 YFSETQ. Trimming removed 3 bases at V and 3 bases at J, with 16 bases between.

CDR3 in DNA: TGTGCCAGTAGTAACGCGGGACAGATGTATGGCTACACCTTC. Translated, it gives CASSNAGQMYGYTF. The rearrangement links TRBV19 to TRBJ1-2, with TRBD1 matching 7 bases. This CDR3 comprises 14 residues. Germline V gives CDR1 LNHDA, CDR2 SQIVND (reference sequence). Trimming cost V 4 bases and J 5 bases; bases outside gene matches: 7.

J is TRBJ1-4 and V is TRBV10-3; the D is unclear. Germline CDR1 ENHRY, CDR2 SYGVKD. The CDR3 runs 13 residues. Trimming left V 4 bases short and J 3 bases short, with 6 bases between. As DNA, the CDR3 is TGTGCCATCAGTGTGACTTCTAATGAAAAACTGTTTTTT. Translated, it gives CAISVTSNEKLFF.

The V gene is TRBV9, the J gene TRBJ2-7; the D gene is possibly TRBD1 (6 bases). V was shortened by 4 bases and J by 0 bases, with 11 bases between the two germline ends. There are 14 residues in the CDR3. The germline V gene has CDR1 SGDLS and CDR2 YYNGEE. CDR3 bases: TGTGCCAGCAGCCAGGTAGGGGGCTCCTACGAGCAGTACTTC. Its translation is CASSQVGGSYEQYF.

CDR3 coding DNA: TGTGCCAGCAGTTCTCTAGGCAGGGGAGTCAATCAGCCCCAGCATTTT. Amino acids: CASSSLGRGVNQPQHF. The rearrangement joins TRBV27 to TRBJ1-5, with D possibly being TRBD1 (6 bases). V gave up 4 bases and J gave up 3 bases, with 16 bases separating them. The CDR3 runs to 16 residues. In germline, CDR1 is MNHEY, CDR2 SMNVEV (reference sequence).

The DNA of the CDR3 is TGTGCCATCCAACCTCCGGGACAGGGTGGAAAACTGTTTTTT. The encoded protein is CAIQPPGQGGKLFF. The J gene is TRBJ1-4, the V gene TRBV25-1; TRBD1 agrees at 9 bases. The CDR3 length is 14 residues. The V gene end was trimmed by 10 bases and the J gene end by 10 bases; junction bases not matched to a gene: 13. Germline values: CDR1 MGHDK, CDR2 SYGVNS. The whole variable domain, remainder taken from reference TRBV25-1 and TRBJ1-4, is EADIYQTPRYLVIGTGKKITLECSQTMGHDKMYWYQQDPGMELHLIHYSYGVNSTEKGDLSSESTVSRIRTEHFPLTLESARPSHTSQYLCAIQPPGQGGKLFFGSGTQLSVL.

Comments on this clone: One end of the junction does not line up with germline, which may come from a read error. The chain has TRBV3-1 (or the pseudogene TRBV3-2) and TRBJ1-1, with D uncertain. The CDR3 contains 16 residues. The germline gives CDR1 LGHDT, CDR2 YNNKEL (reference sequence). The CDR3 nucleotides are TGTGCCAGCAGTCAAGGGCCGAGGAGGGTGGGCGCTGAAGCTTTCTTT. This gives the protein CASSQGPRRVGAEAFF.

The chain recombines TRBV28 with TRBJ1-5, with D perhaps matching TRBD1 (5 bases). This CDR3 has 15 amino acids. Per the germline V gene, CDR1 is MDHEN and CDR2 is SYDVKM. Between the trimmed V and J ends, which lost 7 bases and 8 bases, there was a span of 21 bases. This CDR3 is CASTILTGAVEPQHF. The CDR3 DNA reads TGTGCCAGCACCATTCTAACTGGGGCGGTGGAGCCCCAGCATTTT. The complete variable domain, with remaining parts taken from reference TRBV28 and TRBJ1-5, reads DVKVTQSSRYLVKRTGEKVFLECVQDMDHENMFWYRQDPGLGLRLIYFSYDVKMKEKGDIPEGYSVSREKKERFSLILESASTNQTSMYLCASTILTGAVEPQHFGDGTRLSIL.

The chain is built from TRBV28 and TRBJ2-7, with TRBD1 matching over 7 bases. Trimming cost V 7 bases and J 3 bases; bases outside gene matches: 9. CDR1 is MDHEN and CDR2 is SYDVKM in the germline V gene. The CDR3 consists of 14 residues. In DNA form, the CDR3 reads TGTGCCAGCAAATCCGGGACAGAGCTCTACGAGCAGTACTTC. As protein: CASKSGTELYEQYF.

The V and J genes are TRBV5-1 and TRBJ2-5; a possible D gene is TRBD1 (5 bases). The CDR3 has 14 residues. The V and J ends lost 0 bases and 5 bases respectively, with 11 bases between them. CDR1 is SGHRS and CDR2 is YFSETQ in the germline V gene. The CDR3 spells CASSLARGGETQYF. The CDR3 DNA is TGCGCCAGCAGCTTGGCTAGGGGTGGGGAGACCCAGTACTTC.

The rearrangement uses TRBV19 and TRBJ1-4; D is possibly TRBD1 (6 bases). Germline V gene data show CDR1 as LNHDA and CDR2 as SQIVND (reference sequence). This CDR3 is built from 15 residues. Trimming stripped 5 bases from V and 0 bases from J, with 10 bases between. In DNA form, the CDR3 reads TGTGCCAGTAGTCAAGGACAGTCAACTAATGAAAAACTGTTTTTT. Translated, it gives CASSQGQSTNEKLFF.

The CDR3 spells CASSFDVAGWGETQYF. The CDR3 DNA reads TGTGCCAGCAGCTTTGACGTAGCGGGGTGGGGGGAGACCCAGTACTTC. The V and J genes are TRBV11-2 and TRBJ2-5, with 8 bases matching TRBD2. Germline V gene data show CDR1 as SGHAT and CDR2 as FQNNGV. With V trimmed by 3 bases and J by 5 bases, 11 bases remained unmatched. This CDR3 spans 16 amino acids.

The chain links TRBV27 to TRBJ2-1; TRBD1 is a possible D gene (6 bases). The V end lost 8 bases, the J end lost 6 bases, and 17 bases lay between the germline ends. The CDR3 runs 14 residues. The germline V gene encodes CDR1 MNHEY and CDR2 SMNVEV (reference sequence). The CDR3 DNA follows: TGTGCCAGCGGGAAACAGGGCTATACCAATGAGCAGTTCTTC. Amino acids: CASGKQGYTNEQFF.

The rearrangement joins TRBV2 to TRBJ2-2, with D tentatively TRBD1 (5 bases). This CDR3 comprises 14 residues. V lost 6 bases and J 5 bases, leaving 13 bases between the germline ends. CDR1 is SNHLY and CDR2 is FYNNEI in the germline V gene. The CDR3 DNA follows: TGTGCCAGCAGGGGTCCAGGGCTGACCGGGGAGCTGTTTTTT. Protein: CASRGPGLTGELFF.

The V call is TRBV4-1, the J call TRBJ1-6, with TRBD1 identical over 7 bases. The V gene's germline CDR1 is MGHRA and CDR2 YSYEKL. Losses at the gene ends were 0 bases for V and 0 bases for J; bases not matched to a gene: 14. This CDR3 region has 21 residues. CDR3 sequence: CASSQDWSGAGGFSYNSPLHF. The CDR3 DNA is TGCGCCAGCAGCCAAGATTGGTCGGGGGCAGGGGGATTCTCCTATAATTCACCCCTCCACTTT.

CDR3 in DNA: TGTGCCAGCAGCTTTCCAGGGGTAAAACTGTTTTTT. It translates to CASSFPGVKLFF. V and J are TRBV7-8 and TRBJ1-4; D possibly corresponds to TRBD1 (6 bases). Germline loops: CDR1 SGHVS, CDR2 FQNEAQ. The CDR3 has 12 residues. Deletions cut 3 bases from V and 10 bases from J, with 9 bases between. The whole variable domain, remainder taken from reference TRBV7-8 and TRBJ1-4, is GAGVSQSPRYKVAKRGQDVALRCDPISGHVSLFWYQQALGQGPEFLTYFQNEAQLDKSGLPSDRFFAERPEGSVSTLKIQRTQQEDSAVYLCASSFPGVKLFFGSGTQLSVL.